These 10 T cell receptor beta chains share one sample of origin, sequenced in a study of blood T cell repertoires in COVID-19. Libraries were prepared by immunoSEQ multiplex PCR; TCRdb keeps only in-frame clonotypes and omits some of them. The sample records some 130,000 clones, about nine tenths being singletons. Input material: PBMCs or T cells enriched from blood (not recorded which). These receptors were obtained from a man aged 50 to 59 who had recovered from COVID-19.

CDR3 region: CASQPYSNQPQHF. Here the CDR3 DNA reads TGTGCCAGCCAACCCTATAGCAATCAGCCCCAGCATTTT. The chain recombines TRBV2 with TRBJ1-5; D gene ambiguous. Germline loops: CDR1 SNHLY, CDR2 FYNNEI. The CDR3 is 13 amino acids. V was trimmed by 8 bases and J by 0 bases, leaving 8 bases between them. The full variable domain, its missing parts supplied by reference TRBV2 and TRBJ1-5, is EPEVTQTPSHQVTQMGQEVILRCVPISNHLYFYWYRQILGQKVEFLVSFYNNEISEKSEIFDDQFSVERPDGSNFTLKIRSTKLEDSAMYFCASQPYSNQPQHFGDGTRLSIL.

J is TRBJ1-2 and V is TRBV19; 10 positions agree with TRBD1. The J segment lost 4 bases and the V segment lost 10 bases, leaving 12 bases of the junction unmatched. Germline values: CDR1 LNHDA, CDR2 SQIVND (reference sequence). This CDR3 has 15 amino acids. The CDR3 protein is CATKVDRDRGYGYTF. CDR3 coding DNA: TGTGCCACCAAAGTCGACCGGGACAGGGGCTATGGCTACACCTTC.

Worth noting for this clone: This sample also contains other DNA sequences that code for the same CDR3. The chain is built from TRBV6-5 and TRBJ1-1; D perhaps matches TRBD1 (5 bases). The CDR3 totals 14 residues. The V gene lost 0 bases and the J gene lost 1 base, with 6 bases spanning the gap. In germline, CDR1 is MNHEY, CDR2 SVGAGI. The CDR3 region is CASSYSGGNTEAFF. CDR3 sequence (DNA): TGTGCCAGCAGTTACTCGGGGGGGAACACTGAAGCTTTCTTT.

To note about this clone: An end of the junction differs from the germline gene, which may be a read error. CDR3 region: CASSPYSEQFF. In nucleotides, the CDR3 is TGTGCCAGCAGCCCCTACAGTGAGCAGTTCTTC. The gene calls are TRBV7-8 and TRBJ2-1; D remains unclear. CDR3 length equals 11 residues. Germline V CDR1 and CDR2: SGHVS, FQNEAQ.

Only a few counts were recorded for this clone. This chain connects TRBV5-1 to TRBJ2-1; D is perhaps TRBD1 (6 bases). This CDR3 comprises 14 residues. The germline V and J ends were trimmed by 2 bases and 6 bases, with 12 bases remaining between them. From germline, CDR1 is SGHRS and CDR2 YFSETQ. The CDR3 sequence: CASSLMDSRNEQFF. The CDR3 DNA reads TGCGCCAGCAGCTTAATGGACAGTCGCAATGAGCAGTTCTTC.

This chain connects TRBV7-2 to TRBJ2-1, with 8 bases identical to TRBD2. Germline CDR1 and CDR2: SGHTA and FQGNSA. This CDR3 spans 15 amino acids. V trimming: 1 base; J trimming: 12 bases; junction bases outside the gene matches: 11. The DNA of the CDR3 is TGTGCCAGCAGCTTAGATTCTAGCGGGTCCTTTAGGCAGTTCTTC. This sequence encodes CASSLDSSGSFRQFF.

J is TRBJ2-7 and V is TRBV7-9; a weak D match, TRBD2 (6 bases). This CDR3 has 13 amino acids. Germline V gene data show CDR1 as SEHNR and CDR2 as FQNEAQ (reference sequence). V lost 5 bases, J lost 4 bases, and 12 bases lay in between. CDR3: CASSGTVTYEQYF. CDR3 DNA sequence: TGTGCCAGCAGCGGGACTGTGACATACGAGCAGTACTTC.

The rearrangement joins TRBV7-8 to TRBJ1-3; tentatively, D is TRBD1 (6 bases). This CDR3 has 17 amino acids. V lost 5 bases, J lost 0 bases, and 17 bases lay in between. Germline CDR1 and CDR2: SGHVS and FQNEAQ. CDR3 loop: CASSVSGRGASGNTIYF. CDR3 nucleotide sequence: TGTGCCAGCAGCGTATCTGGGAGGGGGGCCTCTGGAAACACCATATATTTT.

With respect to this clone: Other DNA sequences in this sample translate to the same CDR3. J is TRBJ1-2 and V is TRBV11-1; D remains unclear. Trimming took off 4 bases at V and 4 bases at J, with 7 bases between the two ends. The CDR3 is 12 residues long. The germline CDR1 and CDR2 sequences are SGHAT and FQDESV (reference sequence). The DNA of the CDR3 is TGTGCCAGCAGCTGGGGAGGCTATGGCTACACCTTC. Translating gives CASSWGGYGYTF.

V and J are TRBV15 and TRBJ2-7, with 12 bases fitting TRBD2. V shed 2 bases and J 6 bases; nucleotides not matched to a gene: 14. This CDR3 spans 18 amino acids. From germline, CDR1 is LNHNV and CDR2 YYDKDF (reference sequence). CDR3 DNA sequence: TGTGCCACCAGCAGATCCATGGGGAGGACTAGCGGGATCCTCGAGCAGTACTTC. Its protein is CATSRSMGRTSGILEQYF.